This passage covers 31 T cell receptor beta chains from one sample sequenced in a study of shared clonotypes between healthy human individuals. The naive CD8 population came from CD45RO-negative cells selected for CCR7, without terminally differentiated effector memory CD45RA+ cells. Produced via immunoSEQ multiplex PCR; TCRdb's table is partial and in-frame only. The sample lists about 2.1 million clones, 85% to 95% seen once, with approximately 1.6% in the top ten. The sequencing sample was made of naive CD8+ T cells from PBMCs. Source of these receptors: a man younger than 35 in good health. Some clones in this sample may be carry-over from other donors' samples.

This clone was seen only once. The rearrangement links TRBV5-4 to TRBJ2-5; TRBD2 agrees at 8 bases. Germline CDR1 SGHNT, CDR2 YYREEE (reference sequence). This CDR3 contains 15 residues. Germline trimming cut 3 bases from V and 5 bases from J; bases unmatched to any gene: 9. The CDR3 loop reads CASSSRVSGKETQYF. CDR3 coding DNA: TGTGCCAGCAGCTCCAGGGTTAGCGGGAAGGAGACCCAGTACTTC.

The gene calls are TRBV7-9 and TRBJ2-7; D is unresolved. The V end was cut by 5 bases, the J end by 3 bases, with 17 bases between. The CDR3 spans 15 residues. Germline CDR1 and CDR2: SEHNR and FQNEAQ (reference sequence). This CDR3 reads CASSHSDGGHYEQYF. The CDR3, as DNA: TGTGCCAGCAGCCACTCGGATGGCGGCCACTACGAGCAGTACTTC. The full variable domain, in which reference TRBV7-9 and TRBJ2-7 provide the parts outside the CDR3, is DTGVSQNPRHKITKRGQNVTFRCDPISEHNRLYWYRQTLGQGPEFLTYFQNEAQLEKSRLLSDRFSAERPKGSFSTLEIQRTEQGDSAMYLCASSHSDGGHYEQYFGPGTRLTVT.

This chain connects TRBV15 to TRBJ2-7; no firm D call. Between the trimmed V and J ends, which lost 5 bases and 4 bases, there was a span of 9 bases. The V gene's germline CDR1 is LNHNV and CDR2 YYDKDF (reference sequence). This CDR3 has 12 amino acids. The CDR3 here is CATSPSSYEQYF. The CDR3 bases are TGTGCCACCAGCCCGTCAAGTTACGAGCAGTACTTC.

The chain links TRBV6-5 to TRBJ2-1; D unclear. The CDR3 runs to 15 residues. Trimming stripped 7 bases from V and 0 bases from J, with 13 bases between. Germline CDR1 and CDR2: MNHEY and SVGAGI. Here the CDR3 reads CASTRTPSSYNEQFF. CDR3 coding DNA: TGTGCCAGCACCCGGACGCCGAGCTCCTACAATGAGCAGTTCTTC.

The rearrangement links TRBV5-6 to TRBJ2-2; 12 bases line up with TRBD2. The CDR3 spans 16 residues. The germline V gene has CDR1 SGHDT and CDR2 YYEEEE. The trim removed 0 bases at V and 7 bases at J, leaving 4 bases unmatched. CDR3 in DNA: TGTGCCAGCAGCTTGGGACTAGCGGGAGATGGCGGGGAGCTGTTTTTT. This codes for CASSLGLAGDGGELFF. The full variable domain, completed using reference TRBV5-6 and TRBJ2-2, is DAGVTQSPTHLIKTRGQQVTLRCSPKSGHDTVSWYQQALGQGPQFIFQYYEEEERQRGNFPDRFSGHQFPNYSSELNVNALLLGDSALYLCASSLGLAGDGGELFFGEGSRLTVL.

This chain uses TRBV28 with TRBJ2-2, with D possibly TRBD2 on 5 matching bases. Trimming removed 3 bases from V and 0 bases from J, with 8 bases in between. This CDR3 has 15 amino acids. Germline V gives CDR1 MDHEN, CDR2 SYDVKM. The CDR3: CASSFFGTNTGELFF. The DNA of the CDR3 is TGTGCCAGCAGTTTCTTCGGGACGAACACCGGGGAGCTGTTTTTT.

The chain links TRBV4-1 to TRBJ1-2; D ambiguous. CDR1 is MGHRA and CDR2 is YSYEKL in the germline V gene. The CDR3 is made up of 17 amino acids. V gave up 1 base and J gave up 4 bases, with 19 bases separating them. This CDR3 is CASSQVAVSGRGYGYTF. The CDR3 DNA reads as TGCGCCAGCAGCCAAGTAGCCGTTTCGGGCCGGGGCTATGGCTACACCTTC.

This sequence joins TRBV11-2 and TRBJ2-7, with TRBD2 matching over 12 bases. CDR3 size: 15 residues. Unmatched junction bases numbered 8, after V lost 5 bases and J lost 6 bases. Germline CDR1 reads SGHAT; CDR2 reads FQNNGV. The CDR3 nucleotides are TGTGCCAGCAGCCCTAGACTAGCGGGAGTGCCCGAGCAGTACTTC. This sequence encodes CASSPRLAGVPEQYF. Full variable domain (remainder filled in from reference TRBV11-2 and TRBJ2-7): EAGVAQSPRYKIIEKRQSVAFWCNPISGHATLYWYQQILGQGPKLLIQFQNNGVVDDSQLPKDRFSAERLKGVDSTLKIQPAKLEDSAVYLCASSPRLAGVPEQYFGPGTRLTVT.

This chain connects TRBV14 to TRBJ2-7; D may be TRBD1 or TRBD2 (5 bases each). The ends were cut back, 0 bases at V and 9 bases at J, with 21 bases in the middle. The CDR3 spans 16 residues. Germline-derived CDR1 and CDR2 are SGHDN and FVKESK. Here the CDR3 DNA reads TGTGCCAGCAGCCAAGATCCCCGGGACCCCCCTACGAGGCAGTACTTC. Protein sequence: CASSQDPRDPPTRQYF.

This chain connects TRBV6-5 to TRBJ2-7, with D unresolved. The germline V gene encodes CDR1 MNHEY and CDR2 SVGAGI. V lost 8 bases to trimming and J lost 4 bases, with 9 bases between them. The CDR3 is 11 residues long. CDR3 protein: CASFGLYEQYF. The CDR3 nucleotides are TGTGCCAGCTTTGGCCTTTACGAGCAGTACTTC.

The V gene is TRBV4-1, the J gene TRBJ2-2; D gene unclear. The germline V gene has CDR1 MGHRA and CDR2 YSYEKL. Trimming shortened V by 1 base and J by 7 bases, and 7 bases separated the two germline ends. The CDR3 runs 13 residues. The CDR3 is CASSQVRYGELFF. The CDR3 DNA reads as TGCGCCAGCAGCCAAGTCCGATACGGGGAGCTGTTTTTT.

This chain links TRBV7-2 with TRBJ1-1; D possibly corresponds to TRBD1 (5 bases). This CDR3 spans 14 amino acids. V lost 4 bases and J lost 4, with 13 bases in between. Germline V gene lookup returns CDR1 SGHTA and CDR2 FQGNSA. The CDR3 sequence is CASSYRGGGTEAFF. For the CDR3, the DNA is TGTGCCAGCAGCTATCGGGGTGGGGGCACTGAAGCTTTCTTT.

This sequence joins TRBV28 and TRBJ1-5; D uncertain. CDR3 size: 13 residues. Germline CDR1 and CDR2: MDHEN and SYDVKM. Deletions cut 5 bases from V and 5 bases from J, with 10 bases between. The chain's CDR3 is CASSPDVYQPQHF. In nucleotides, the CDR3 is TGTGCCAGCAGTCCCGACGTATATCAGCCCCAGCATTTT. The whole variable domain, filled in from reference TRBV28 and TRBJ1-5, reads DVKVTQSSRYLVKRTGEKVFLECVQDMDHENMFWYRQDPGLGLRLIYFSYDVKMKEKGDIPEGYSVSREKKERFSLILESASTNQTSMYLCASSPDVYQPQHFGDGTRLSIL.

The chain uses TRBV6-5 and TRBJ2-3; TRBD1 or TRBD2 may be the D gene (5 bases each). CDR1 is MNHEY and CDR2 is SVGAGI in the germline V gene. The CDR3 runs to 15 residues. Trimming stripped 4 bases from V and 3 bases from J, with 14 bases between. The CDR3 loop reads CASSSRPGGTDTQYF. The CDR3 bases are TGTGCCAGCAGTTCCCGACCTGGGGGTACAGATACGCAGTATTTT.

This clone is a singleton in its sample. The genes are TRBV29-1 and TRBJ2-5; D is perhaps TRBD2 (5 bases). TRBJ2-7 explains the end of the DNA better; the J call may be wrong. In germline, CDR1 is SQVTM, CDR2 ANQGSEA. This CDR3 has 13 residues. The DNA of the CDR3 is TGCAGCGTTGAACGGGAAAACTCCTACGAGCAGTACTTC. Amino acid sequence: CSVERENSYEQYF.

With regard to this clone: A much larger clone sits a single nucleotide away, making a read error possible. The sample holds other DNA sequences that translate to the same CDR3. The chain joins TRBV7-6 to TRBJ1-1; no clear D. The CDR3 length is 13 residues. CDR1 is SGHVS, CDR2 FNYEAQ, per germline. The ends were cut back, 2 bases at V and 1 base at J, with 5 bases in the middle. CDR3 sequence (DNA): TGTGCCAGCAGCTTATCGGGGAACACTGAAGCTTTCTTT. Its protein product is CASSLSGNTEAFF.

The J gene is TRBJ2-2, the V gene TRBV6-4, with TRBD2 identical over 12 bases. This CDR3 spans 17 amino acids. Trimming took 5 bases from V and 0 from J; bases not matched to a gene: 4. Germline CDR1 reads MRHNA; CDR2 reads SNTAGT. The CDR3 loop is CASSNTSGRSNTGELFF. CDR3 sequence (DNA): TGTGCCAGCAGTAACACTAGCGGGAGGTCGAACACCGGGGAGCTGTTTTTT.

The chain recombines TRBV7-3 with TRBJ1-1; D call uncertain. Germline CDR1 is SGHTA and CDR2 is FQGTGA. CDR3 length: 13 residues. Between the trimmed V and J ends, which lost 2 bases and 4 bases, there was a span of 8 bases. This CDR3 is CASSLYQGTEAFF. The CDR3 DNA follows: TGTGCCAGCAGCTTATATCAAGGCACTGAAGCTTTCTTT.

The rearrangement uses TRBV19 and TRBJ2-1; 9 bases match TRBD2. The CDR3 runs 15 residues. The V gene's germline CDR1 is LNHDA and CDR2 SQIVND (reference sequence). Losses at the gene ends were 3 bases for V and 3 bases for J; bases not matched to a gene: 3. The CDR3 DNA follows: TGTGCCAGTAGTATCTTACTAGCGGGCTACAATGAGCAGTTCTTC. As protein: CASSILLAGYNEQFF.

This rearrangement joins TRBV5-6 to TRBJ2-2; 8 bases align to TRBD1. This CDR3 has 17 residues. Per the germline V gene, CDR1 is SGHDT and CDR2 is YYEEEE. V was clipped by 1 base and J by 4 bases; unmatched bases: 9. The CDR3 bases are TGTGCCAGCAGCTTGAAGGGGCAGGGGGCGGTCACCGGGGAGCTGTTTTTT. Amino acid sequence: CASSLKGQGAVTGELFF.

Notes on this clone: The sample carries other DNA sequences with the same CDR3. V usage is TRBV6-5 and J usage is TRBJ2-7, with TRBD2 matching 8 bases. The germline V gene has CDR1 MNHEY and CDR2 SVGAGI. The junction had 1 base not matched to a gene; V was cut back by 0 bases and J by 3 bases. CDR3 length: 14 amino acids. CDR3 loop: CASSYSGTSYEQYF. The CDR3, as DNA: TGTGCCAGCAGTTACTCCGGGACTAGCTACGAGCAGTACTTC.

The sample holds one count of this clone. V gene TRBV7-3 combines with J gene TRBJ2-6; D is undetermined. The length of the CDR3 is 14 residues. The germline CDR1 and CDR2 sequences are SGHTA and FQGTGA. Trimming removed 5 bases at V and 0 bases at J, with 5 bases between. The CDR3 DNA follows: TGTGCCAGCAGCCCGAACTCTGGGGCCAACGTCCTGACTTTC. It codes for CASSPNSGANVLTF.

The chain joins TRBV10-3 to TRBJ2-6; possibly TRBD1 for D (6 bases). V lost 7 bases and J lost 0, with 22 bases in between. The CDR3 covers 19 residues. Germline V gene lookup returns CDR1 ENHRY and CDR2 SYGVKD. CDR3 residues: CAIKEFRTANDSGANVLTF. Written as DNA, the CDR3 is TGTGCCATCAAGGAGTTTCGGACAGCAAATGACTCTGGGGCCAACGTCCTGACTTTC.

The chain links TRBV11-2 to TRBJ2-1; 8 bases are a match to TRBD1. The CDR3 loop spans 17 amino acids. Trimming took 5 bases from V and 6 from J; bases not matched to a gene: 15. Germline assignment: CDR1 SGHAT and CDR2 FQNNGV. The CDR3 protein is CASSAPMVTGEANEQFF. The DNA of the CDR3 is TGTGCCAGCAGCGCTCCGATGGTGACAGGGGAGGCCAATGAGCAGTTCTTC.

The chain uses TRBV14 and TRBJ1-2; 8 bases are shared with TRBD1. Trimming at V came to 0 bases and at J to 7 bases, leaving 16 bases not matched to a gene. Germline V lookup: CDR1 SGHDN, CDR2 FVKESK. This CDR3 is built from 18 residues. CDR3 sequence reads: CASSQEGRQGARVGGYTF. CDR3 nucleotides: TGTGCCAGCAGCCAAGAAGGCCGGCAGGGGGCTCGTGTGGGTGGCTACACCTTC.

With respect to this clone: This specimen includes other DNA sequences encoding the same CDR3. The chain links TRBV6-1 to TRBJ1-5, with a possible D match to TRBD1 (5 bases). From germline, CDR1 is MNHNS and CDR2 SASEGT. V lost 6 bases and J lost 0, with 12 bases in between. The CDR3 covers 15 residues. The CDR3 loop reads CASSAGRYSNQPQHF. CDR3 in DNA: TGTGCCAGCAGCGCGGGACGGTATAGCAATCAGCCCCAGCATTTT.

CDR3 region: CASSGGIGSDEKLFF. CDR3 nucleotide sequence: TGCGCCAGCAGCGGAGGTATTGGGAGCGATGAAAAACTGTTTTTT. The chain uses TRBV5-1 and TRBJ1-4; unclear D gene. V shed 4 bases and J shed 6 bases, with 16 bases lying between them. Germline V gene sequence: CDR1 SGHRS, CDR2 YFSETQ. CDR3 length: 15 amino acids.

The gene calls are TRBV11-1 and TRBJ1-5; D ambiguous. V gave up 3 bases and J gave up 3 bases, with 6 bases separating them. This CDR3 comprises 13 residues. CDR1 is SGHAT, CDR2 FQDESV, per germline (reference sequence). The CDR3 nucleotides read TGTGCCAGCAGCTTGGCAGTCAATCAGCCCCAGCATTTT. This codes for CASSLAVNQPQHF.

The genes are TRBV7-3 and TRBJ1-1, with 10 bases fitting TRBD1. Germline lookup yields CDR1 SGHTA and CDR2 FQGTGA. The CDR3 loop spans 14 amino acids. V was pared by 1 base and J by 11 bases, with 7 bases of the junction left unmatched. The CDR3 DNA follows: TGTGCCAGCAGCTTAAAGGGGGACAGGGGTCGGGCTTTCTTT. Its translation is CASSLKGDRGRAFF.

The rearrangement joins TRBV5-1 to TRBJ1-1, with 8 bases identical to TRBD1. J lost 3 bases, V lost 1 base, and 8 bases had no gene match. The CDR3 loop spans 16 amino acids. Looked up from germline, CDR1 is SGHRS and CDR2 is YFSETQ. The CDR3, as DNA: TGCGCCAGCAGCTTGATACAGGGGGACGGAGACACTGAAGCTTTCTTT. This codes for CASSLIQGDGDTEAFF. Full variable domain (outside the CDR3, taken from reference TRBV5-1 and TRBJ1-1): KAGVTQTPRYLIKTRGQQVTLSCSPISGHRSVSWYQQTPGQGLQFLFEYFSETQRNKGNFPGRFSGRQFSNSRSEMNVSTLELGDSALYLCASSLIQGDGDTEAFFGQGTRLTVV.

The chain employs TRBV10-2 and TRBJ1-2; 7 bases match TRBD1. The V gene end was trimmed by 4 bases and the J gene end by 6 bases; junction bases not matched to a gene: 5. The CDR3 is 13 amino acids. CDR1 is WSHSY, CDR2 SAAADI, per germline. CDR3 nucleotides: TGCGCCAGCAGTGGTAGAACAGGGGATGGCTACACCTTC. It specifies CASSGRTGDGYTF.